The TCR beta chain under discussion was sequenced for a study of blood T cell repertoires in COVID-19. As for the study in general: Spain, Italy and the United States supplied samples that represented acute and convalescent COVID-19. Sources were T cells, B-cell-depleted T cells, or PBMCs; the material itself was cDNA or gDNA.

In the original workflow: Reference gene primers were amplified, and this amplification served to estimate nucleated cell counts. Only in-frame clones appear in the TCRdb table, and some are missing; sequencing was by immunoSEQ multiplex PCR. V and J calls and clone size are as listed in that table; D and trimming were resolved from the DNA. Of about 140,000 clones listed, about 82% were seen once; the top ten hold less than 3%. Germline CDR1 MNHEY, CDR2 SVGAGI. The CDR3 consists of 16 residues. Losses at the gene ends were 0 bases for V and 6 bases for J; bases not matched to a gene: 6. This TCR derives from a man aged 45-65 years with acute or convalescent COVID-19. The sample was peripheral blood. The rearrangement links TRBV6-5 to TRBJ2-1, with 9 bases identical to TRBD2. The CDR3 nucleotides read TGTGCCAGCAGTTACTCGTTTAGCGGGGGCCTCAATGAGCAGTTCTTC. Protein product: CASSYSFSGGLNEQFF.